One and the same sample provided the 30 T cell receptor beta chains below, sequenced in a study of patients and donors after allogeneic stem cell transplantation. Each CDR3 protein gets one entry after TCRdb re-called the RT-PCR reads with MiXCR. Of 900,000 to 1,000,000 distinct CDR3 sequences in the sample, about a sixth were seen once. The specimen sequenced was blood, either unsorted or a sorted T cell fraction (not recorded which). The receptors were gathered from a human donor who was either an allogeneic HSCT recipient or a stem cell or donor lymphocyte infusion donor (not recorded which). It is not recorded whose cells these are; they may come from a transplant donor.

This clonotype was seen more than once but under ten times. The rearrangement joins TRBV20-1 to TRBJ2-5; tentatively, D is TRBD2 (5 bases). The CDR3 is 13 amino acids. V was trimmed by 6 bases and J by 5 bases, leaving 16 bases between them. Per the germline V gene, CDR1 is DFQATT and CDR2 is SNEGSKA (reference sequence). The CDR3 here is CSAPSEGSETQYF. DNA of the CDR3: TGCAGTGCCCCGTCAGAGGGAAGCGAGACCCAGTACTTC.

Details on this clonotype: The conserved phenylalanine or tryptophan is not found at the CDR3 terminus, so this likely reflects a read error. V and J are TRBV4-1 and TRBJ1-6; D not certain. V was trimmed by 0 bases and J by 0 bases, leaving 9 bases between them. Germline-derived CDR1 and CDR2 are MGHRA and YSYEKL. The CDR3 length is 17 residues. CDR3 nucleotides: TGCGCCAGCAGCCAAGATAGTCTGAGCTCCTATAATTCACCCCTCCACCTT. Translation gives CASSQDSLSSYNSPLHL.

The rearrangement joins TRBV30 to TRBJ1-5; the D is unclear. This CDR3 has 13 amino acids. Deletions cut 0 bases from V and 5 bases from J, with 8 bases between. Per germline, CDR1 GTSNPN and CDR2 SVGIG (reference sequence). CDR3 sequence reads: CAWSVGGYQPQHF. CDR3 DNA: TGTGCCTGGAGTGTGGGCGGCTATCAGCCCCAGCATTTT.

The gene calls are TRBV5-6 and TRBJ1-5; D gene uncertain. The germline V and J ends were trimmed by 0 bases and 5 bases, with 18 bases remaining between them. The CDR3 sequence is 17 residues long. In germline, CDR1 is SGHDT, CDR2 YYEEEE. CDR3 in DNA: TGTGCCAGCAGCTTGGGACGAAGGGCTACTGCTGATCAGCCCCAGCATTTT. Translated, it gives CASSLGRRATADQPQHF.

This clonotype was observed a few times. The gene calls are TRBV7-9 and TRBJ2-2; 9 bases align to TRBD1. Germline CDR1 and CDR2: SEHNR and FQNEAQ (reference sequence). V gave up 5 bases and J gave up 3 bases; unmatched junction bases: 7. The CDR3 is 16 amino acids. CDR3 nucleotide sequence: TGTGCCAGCAGCCCCTGGGACAGGGCGGACACCGGGGAGCTGTTTTTT. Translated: CASSPWDRADTGELFF.

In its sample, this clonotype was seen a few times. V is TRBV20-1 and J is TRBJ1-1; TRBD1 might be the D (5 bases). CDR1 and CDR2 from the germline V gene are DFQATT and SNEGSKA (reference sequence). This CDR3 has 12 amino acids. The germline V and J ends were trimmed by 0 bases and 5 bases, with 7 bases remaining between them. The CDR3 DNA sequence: TGCAGTGCTAGAGAGGGACCTACTGAAGCTTTCTTT. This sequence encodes CSAREGPTEAFF.

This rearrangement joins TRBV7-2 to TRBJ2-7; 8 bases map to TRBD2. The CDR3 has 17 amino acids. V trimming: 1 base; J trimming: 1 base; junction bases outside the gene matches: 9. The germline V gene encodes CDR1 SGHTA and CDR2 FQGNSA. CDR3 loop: CASSLVKRTSMSYEQYF. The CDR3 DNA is TGTGCCAGCAGCTTAGTAAAGCGGACTAGCATGTCCTACGAGCAGTACTTC.

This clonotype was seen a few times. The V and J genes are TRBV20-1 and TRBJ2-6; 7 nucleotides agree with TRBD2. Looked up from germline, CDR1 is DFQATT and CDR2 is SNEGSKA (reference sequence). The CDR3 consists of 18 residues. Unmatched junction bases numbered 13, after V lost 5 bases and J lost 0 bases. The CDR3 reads CSAGGSSSGSSGANVLTF. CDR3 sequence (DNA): TGCAGTGCTGGCGGTTCCTCTAGCGGTAGCTCTGGGGCCAACGTCCTGACTTTC.

CDR3 sequence reads: CASSLSGVTVADTQYF. DNA for the CDR3: TGCGCCAGCAGCTTGTCGGGAGTCACGGTGGCAGATACGCAGTATTTT. The chain has TRBV5-1 and TRBJ2-3, with D perhaps matching TRBD2 (6 bases). The CDR3 covers 16 residues. Germline lookup yields CDR1 SGHRS and CDR2 YFSETQ. The ends were cut back, 1 base at V and 4 bases at J, with 16 bases in the middle. Using reference TRBV5-1 and TRBJ2-3 for the parts outside the CDR3, the full variable domain is KAGVTQTPRYLIKTRGQQVTLSCSPISGHRSVSWYQQTPGQGLQFLFEYFSETQRNKGNFPGRFSGRQFSNSRSEMNVSTLELGDSALYLCASSLSGVTVADTQYFGPGTRLTVL.

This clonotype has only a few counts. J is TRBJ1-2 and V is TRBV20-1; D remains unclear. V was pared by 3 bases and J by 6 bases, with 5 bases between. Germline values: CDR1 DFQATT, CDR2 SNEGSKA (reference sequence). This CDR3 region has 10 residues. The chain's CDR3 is CSARRDGYTF. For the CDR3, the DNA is TGCAGTGCTAGGAGGGATGGCTACACCTTC.

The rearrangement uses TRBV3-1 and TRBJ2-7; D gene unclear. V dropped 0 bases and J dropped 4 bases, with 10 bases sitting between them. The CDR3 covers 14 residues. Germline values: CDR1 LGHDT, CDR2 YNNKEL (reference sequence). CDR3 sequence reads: CASSQERYEYEQYF. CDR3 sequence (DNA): TGTGCCAGCAGCCAAGAACGCTATGAGTACGAGCAGTACTTC.

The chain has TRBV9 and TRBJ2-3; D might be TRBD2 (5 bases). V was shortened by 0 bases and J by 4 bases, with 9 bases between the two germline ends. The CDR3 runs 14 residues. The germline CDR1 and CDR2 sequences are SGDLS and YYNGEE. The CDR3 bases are TGTGCCAGCAGCGTAGCTGGCGGGCCAGATACGCAGTATTTT. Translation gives CASSVAGGPDTQYF.

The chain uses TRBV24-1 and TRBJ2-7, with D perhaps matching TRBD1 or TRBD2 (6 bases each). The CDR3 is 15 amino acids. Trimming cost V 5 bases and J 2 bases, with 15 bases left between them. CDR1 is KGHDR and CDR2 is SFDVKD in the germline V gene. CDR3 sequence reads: CATSGAGQGTYEQYF. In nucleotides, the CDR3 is TGTGCCACCAGTGGCGCGGGACAAGGAACCTACGAGCAGTACTTC.

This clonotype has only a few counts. This chain's CDR3 is CATSRSNRGRSPNQPQHF. The CDR3 region has the DNA TGTGCCACCAGCAGATCCAACAGGGGACGATCACCTAATCAGCCCCAGCATTTT. V gene TRBV15 combines with J gene TRBJ1-5, with 7 bases that match TRBD1. The CDR3 consists of 18 residues. Germline assignment: CDR1 LNHNV and CDR2 YYDKDF (reference sequence). V was clipped by 2 bases and J by 4 bases; unmatched bases: 14.

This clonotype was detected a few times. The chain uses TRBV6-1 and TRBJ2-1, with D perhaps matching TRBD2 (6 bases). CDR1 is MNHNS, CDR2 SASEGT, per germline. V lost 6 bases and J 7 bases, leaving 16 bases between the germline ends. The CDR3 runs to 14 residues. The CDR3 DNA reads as TGTGCCAGCAGGACTACCGGGACTTCAAATGAGCAGTTCTTC. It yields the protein CASRTTGTSNEQFF.

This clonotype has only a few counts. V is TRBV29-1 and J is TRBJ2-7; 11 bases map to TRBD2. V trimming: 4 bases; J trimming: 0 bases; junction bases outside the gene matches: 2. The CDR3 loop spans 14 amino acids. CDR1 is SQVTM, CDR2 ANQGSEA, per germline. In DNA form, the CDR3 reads TGCAGCGTTGCACTAGCGGGAGCCTCCTACGAGCAGTACTTC. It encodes CSVALAGASYEQYF.

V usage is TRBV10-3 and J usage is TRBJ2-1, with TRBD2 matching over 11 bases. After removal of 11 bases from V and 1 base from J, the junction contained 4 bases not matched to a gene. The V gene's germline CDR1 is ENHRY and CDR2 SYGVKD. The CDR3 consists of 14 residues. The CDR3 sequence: CAALAGGSYNEQFF. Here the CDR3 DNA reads TGTGCCGCCCTAGCGGGGGGTTCCTACAATGAGCAGTTCTTC.

The CDR3 DNA is TGTGCCAGCAGCCCGATCGGAGGGCTCAGCCAGCCCCAGCATTTT. This encodes CASSPIGGLSQPQHF. This chain links TRBV4-2 with TRBJ1-5; no firm D call. V lost 4 bases and J lost 7, with 17 bases in between. This CDR3 is built from 15 residues. CDR1 is LGHNA and CDR2 is YNFKEQ in the germline V gene.

This CDR3 reads CASSLGFVAYEQYF. The CDR3 DNA is TGTGCCAGCAGCTTGGGGTTCGTCGCCTACGAGCAGTACTTC. V and J are TRBV5-6 and TRBJ2-7; D remains unclear. CDR3 size: 14 residues. Per germline, CDR1 SGHDT and CDR2 YYEEEE. Trimming took 0 bases from V and 2 from J, leaving 9 bases between them.

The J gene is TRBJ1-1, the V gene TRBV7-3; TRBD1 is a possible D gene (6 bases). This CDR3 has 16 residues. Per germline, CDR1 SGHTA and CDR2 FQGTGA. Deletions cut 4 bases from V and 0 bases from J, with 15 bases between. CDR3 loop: CASSSPTGVMNTEAFF. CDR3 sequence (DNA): TGTGCCAGCAGCTCCCCGACAGGAGTAATGAACACTGAAGCTTTCTTT.

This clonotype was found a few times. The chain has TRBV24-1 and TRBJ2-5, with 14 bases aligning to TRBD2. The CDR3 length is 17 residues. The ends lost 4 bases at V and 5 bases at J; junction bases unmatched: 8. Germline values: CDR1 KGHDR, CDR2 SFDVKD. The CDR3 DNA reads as TGTGCCACCAGTGACCCCCGACTAGCGGGAGGGGGGGAGACCCAGTACTTC. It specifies CATSDPRLAGGGETQYF.

CDR3 sequence reads: CSAPRDSVTNEKLFF. In DNA, the CDR3 is TGCAGTGCCCCACGAGACAGTGTCACTAATGAAAAACTGTTTTTT. The chain carries TRBV20-1 and TRBJ1-4; weak D call: TRBD1 (5 bases). The CDR3 has 15 residues. V shed 6 bases and J shed 2 bases, with 16 bases lying between them. Germline CDR1 reads DFQATT; CDR2 reads SNEGSKA (reference sequence).

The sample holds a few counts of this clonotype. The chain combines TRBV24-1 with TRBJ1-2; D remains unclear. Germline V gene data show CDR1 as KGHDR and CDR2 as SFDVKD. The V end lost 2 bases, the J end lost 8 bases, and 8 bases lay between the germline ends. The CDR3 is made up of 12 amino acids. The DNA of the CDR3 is TGTGCCACCAGTGATTATTCCTCGGGCTACACCTTC. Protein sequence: CATSDYSSGYTF.

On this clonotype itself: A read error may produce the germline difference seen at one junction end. CDR3 coding DNA: TGTGCCAGCAGGGAAGGGACGTCGGAGGTCCTGTGCTTC. Protein product: CASREGTSEVLCF. The rearrangement links TRBV6-1 to TRBJ2-7, with D perhaps given as TRBD1 or TRBD2 (5 bases each). Germline lookup yields CDR1 MNHNS and CDR2 SASEGT. This CDR3 spans 13 amino acids.

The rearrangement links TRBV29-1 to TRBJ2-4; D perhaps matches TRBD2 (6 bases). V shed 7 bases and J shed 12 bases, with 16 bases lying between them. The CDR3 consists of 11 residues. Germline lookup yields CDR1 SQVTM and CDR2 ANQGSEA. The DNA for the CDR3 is TGCAGCGCCCCTTCCGGGGGTGCTCAGTACTTC. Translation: CSAPSGGAQYF. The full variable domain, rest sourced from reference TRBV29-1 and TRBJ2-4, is SAVISQKPSRDICQRGTSLTIQCQVDSQVTMMFWYRQQPGQSLTLIATANQGSEATYESGFVIDKFPISRPNLTFSTLTVSNMSPEDSSIYLCSAPSGGAQYFGAGTRLSVL.

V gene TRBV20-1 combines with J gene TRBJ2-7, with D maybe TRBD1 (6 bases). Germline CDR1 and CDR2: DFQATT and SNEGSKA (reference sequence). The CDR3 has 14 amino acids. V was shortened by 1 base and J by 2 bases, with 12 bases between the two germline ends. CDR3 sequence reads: CSARGRDIPYEQYF. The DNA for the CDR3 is TGCAGTGCTAGAGGCCGGGACATACCCTACGAGCAGTACTTC.

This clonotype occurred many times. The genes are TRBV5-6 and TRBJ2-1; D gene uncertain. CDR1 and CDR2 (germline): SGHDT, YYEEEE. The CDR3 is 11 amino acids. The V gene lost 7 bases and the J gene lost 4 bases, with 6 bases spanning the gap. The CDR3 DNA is TGTGCCAGCGAGACGTACAATGAGCAGTTCTTC. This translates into CASETYNEQFF.

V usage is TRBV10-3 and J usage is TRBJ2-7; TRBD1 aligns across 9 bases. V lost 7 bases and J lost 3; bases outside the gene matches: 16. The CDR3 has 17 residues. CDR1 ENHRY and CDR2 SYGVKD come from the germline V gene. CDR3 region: CAIKAQGARGGHYEQYF. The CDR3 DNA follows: TGTGCCATCAAGGCACAGGGGGCGCGGGGTGGGCACTACGAGCAGTACTTC.

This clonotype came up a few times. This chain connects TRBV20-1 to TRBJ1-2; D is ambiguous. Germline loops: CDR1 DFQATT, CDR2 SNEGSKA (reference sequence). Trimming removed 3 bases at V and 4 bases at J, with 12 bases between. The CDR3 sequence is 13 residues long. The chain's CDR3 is CSARAAWGYGYTF. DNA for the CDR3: TGCAGTGCTAGGGCCGCGTGGGGCTATGGCTACACCTTC.

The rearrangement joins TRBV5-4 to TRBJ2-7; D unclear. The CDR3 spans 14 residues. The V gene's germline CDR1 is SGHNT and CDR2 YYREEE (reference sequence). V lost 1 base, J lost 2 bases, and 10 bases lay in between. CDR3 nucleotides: TGTGCCAGCAGCTTGAACACTTTGGCCTACGAGCAGTACTTC. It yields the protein CASSLNTLAYEQYF.